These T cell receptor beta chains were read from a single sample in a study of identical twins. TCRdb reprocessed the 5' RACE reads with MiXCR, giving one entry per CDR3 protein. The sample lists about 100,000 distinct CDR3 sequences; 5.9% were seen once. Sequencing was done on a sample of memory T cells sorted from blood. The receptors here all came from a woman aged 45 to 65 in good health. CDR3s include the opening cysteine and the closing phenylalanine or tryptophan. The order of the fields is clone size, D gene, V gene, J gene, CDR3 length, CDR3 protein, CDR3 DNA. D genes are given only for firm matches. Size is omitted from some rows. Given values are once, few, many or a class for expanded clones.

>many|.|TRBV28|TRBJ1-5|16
CASSSGGGWSNQPQHF
TGTGCCAGCAGTTCTGGCGGGGGGTGGAGCAATCAGCCCCAGCATTTT
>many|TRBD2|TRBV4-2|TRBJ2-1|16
CASSQRAGLAANEQFF
TGTGCCAGCAGCCAACGGGCGGGACTAGCCGCCAATGAGCAGTTCTTC
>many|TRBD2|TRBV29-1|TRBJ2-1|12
CSVSSSGDEQFF
TGCAGCGTTTCCTCTAGCGGTGATGAGCAGTTCTTC
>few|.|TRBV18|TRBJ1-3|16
CASSPIIRGGGNTIYF
TGTGCCAGCTCACCAATTATCAGGGGAGGTGGAAACACCATATATTTT
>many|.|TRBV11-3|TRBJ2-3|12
CASSIGADTQYF
TGTGCCAGCAGCATAGGGGCGGATACGCAGTATTTT
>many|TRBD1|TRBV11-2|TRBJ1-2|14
CASSPGQSNYGYTF
TGTGCCAGCAGCCCGGGACAGAGCAACTATGGCTACACCTTC
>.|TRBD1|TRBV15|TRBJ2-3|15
CATSRVQGAVDTQYF
TGTGCCACCAGCAGAGTCCAGGGGGCGGTAGATACGCAGTATTTT
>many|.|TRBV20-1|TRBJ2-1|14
CSAVAPDSYNEQFF
TGCAGTGCTGTCGCCCCGGACTCTTACAATGAGCAGTTCTTC
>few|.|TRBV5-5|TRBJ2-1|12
CASSWLGNEQFF
TGTGCCAGCAGCTGGCTAGGTAATGAGCAGTTCTTC
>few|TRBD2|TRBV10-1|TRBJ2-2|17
CASSKGGLADNTGELFF
TGCGCCAGTTCCAAAGGGGGACTAGCGGATAACACCGGGGAGCTGTTTTTT
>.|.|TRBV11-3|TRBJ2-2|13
CASSLDRGGELFF
TGTGCCAGCAGCTTAGATCGGGGCGGGGAGCTGTTTTTT
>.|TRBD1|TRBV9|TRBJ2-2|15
CASSVGLGQGSGLFF
TGTGCCAGCAGCGTAGGGCTGGGACAGGGCAGTGGTCTGTTTTTT
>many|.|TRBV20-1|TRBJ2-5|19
CSARAPTPQGRGPQETQYF
TGCAGTGCTAGAGCCCCCACCCCACAGGGTCGGGGACCCCAAGAGACCCAGTACTTC
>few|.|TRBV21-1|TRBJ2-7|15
CARLRRGQGGNEQYF
TGTGCCAGACTAAGAAGGGGACAGGGTGGAAACGAGCAGTACTTC
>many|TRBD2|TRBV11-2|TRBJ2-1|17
CASSPRLAGGTYNEQFF
TGTGCCAGCAGCCCTCGGCTAGCGGGAGGAACCTACAATGAGCAGTTCTTC
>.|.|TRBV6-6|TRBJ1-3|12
CASSYNGNTIYF
TGTGCCAGCAGTTACAATGGAAACACCATATATTTT
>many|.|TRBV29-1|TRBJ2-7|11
CSGGDVYEQYF
TGCAGCGGGGGGGACGTTTACGAGCAGTACTTC
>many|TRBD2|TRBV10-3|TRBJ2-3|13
CAISSGSPDTQYF
TGTGCCATCTCTAGCGGGAGTCCAGATACGCAGTATTTT
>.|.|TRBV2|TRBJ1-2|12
CASIRQNYGYTF
TGTGCCAGCATCCGACAGAACTATGGCTACACCTTC
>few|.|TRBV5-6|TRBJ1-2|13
CASSGNREYGYTF
TGTGCCAGCAGCGGAAACAGGGAATATGGCTACACCTTC
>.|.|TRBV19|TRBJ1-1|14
CASSIGRYNTEAFF
TGTGCCAGTAGTATAGGACGATACAACACTGAAGCTTTCTTT
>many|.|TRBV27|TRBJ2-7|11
CASSSPRGQYF
TGTGCCAGCAGTAGCCCCAGGGGGCAGTACTTC
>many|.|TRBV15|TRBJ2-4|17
CATSKMDFTLAKNIQYF
TGTGCCACCAGCAAAATGGACTTCACCCTAGCCAAAAACATTCAGTACTTC
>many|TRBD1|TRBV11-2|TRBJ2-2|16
CASSFILGQGREELFF
TGTGCCAGCAGCTTTATTCTTGGACAGGGGCGGGAGGAGCTGTTTTTT
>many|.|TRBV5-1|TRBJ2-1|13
CASSLGAYNEQFF
TGCGCCAGCAGCTTGGGCGCCTACAATGAGCAGTTCTTC
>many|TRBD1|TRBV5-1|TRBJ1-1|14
CASSPWDRGTEAFF
TGCGCCAGCAGCCCTTGGGACAGGGGCACTGAAGCTTTCTTT
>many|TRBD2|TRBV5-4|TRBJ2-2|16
CASSSTGLADTGELFF
TGTGCCAGCAGCTCGACGGGACTAGCGGACACCGGGGAGCTGTTTTTT
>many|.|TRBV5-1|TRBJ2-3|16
CASSLLGDSTKDTQYF
TGCGCCAGCAGCTTGCTGGGGGACTCCACAAAGGATACGCAGTATTTT
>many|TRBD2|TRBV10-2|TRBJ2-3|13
CASMLAGADTQYF
TGCGCCAGCATGCTAGCGGGAGCAGATACGCAGTATTTT
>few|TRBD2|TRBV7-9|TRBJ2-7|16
CASSLLTSGSGGEQYF
TGTGCCAGCAGCTTACTGACTAGCGGGAGCGGAGGCGAGCAGTACTTC
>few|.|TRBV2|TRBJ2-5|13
CASSPRPLETQYF
TGTGCCAGCAGCCCTAGGCCCCTAGAGACCCAGTACTTC
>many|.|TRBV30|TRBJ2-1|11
CAWSPGDEQFF
TGTGCCTGGAGTCCGGGAGATGAGCAGTTCTTC
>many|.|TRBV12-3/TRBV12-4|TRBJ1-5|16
CASSFSGRGGNQPQHF
TGTGCCAGCAGTTTCTCCGGCAGGGGTGGCAATCAGCCCCAGCATTTT
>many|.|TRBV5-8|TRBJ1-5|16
CASSLRGSMSNQPQHF
TGTGCCAGCAGCTTGCGGGGATCCATGAGCAATCAGCCCCAGCATTTT
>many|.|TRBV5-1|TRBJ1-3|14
CASSAGTVGNTIYF
TGCGCCAGCAGCGCAGGGACGGTGGGAAACACCATATATTTT
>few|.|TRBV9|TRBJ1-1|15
CASSVAGGRNTEAFF
TGTGCCAGCAGCGTAGCCGGGGGAAGAAACACTGAAGCTTTCTTT
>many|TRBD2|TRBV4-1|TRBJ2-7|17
CASSQDETSGRAYEQYF
TGCGCCAGCAGCCAAGATGAGACTAGCGGGAGGGCCTACGAGCAGTACTTC
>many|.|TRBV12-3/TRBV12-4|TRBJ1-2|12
CASSLGNYGYTF
TGTGCCAGCAGTTTGGGAAACTATGGCTACACCTTC
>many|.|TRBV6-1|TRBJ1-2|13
CASSGTGLRGYTF
TGTGCCAGCAGTGGAACAGGCCTGAGGGGCTACACCTTC
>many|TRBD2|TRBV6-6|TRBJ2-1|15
CASSYASGRAGEQFF
TGTGCCAGCAGTTACGCTAGCGGGAGGGCCGGTGAGCAGTTCTTC
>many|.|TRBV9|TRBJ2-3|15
CASSVEEGGSDTQYF
TGTGCCAGCAGCGTAGAAGAGGGGGGCTCAGATACGCAGTATTTT
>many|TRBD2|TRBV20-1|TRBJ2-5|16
CSANKLAGDDQETQYF
TGCAGTGCTAATAAATTAGCGGGAGACGACCAAGAGACCCAGTACTTC
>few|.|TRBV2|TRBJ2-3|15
CASSGSGSAADTQYF
TGTGCCAGCAGCGGGAGCGGTTCCGCGGCAGATACGCAGTATTTT
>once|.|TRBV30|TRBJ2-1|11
CAWSRGEEQFF
TGTGCCTGGAGTAGAGGGGAGGAGCAGTTCTTC
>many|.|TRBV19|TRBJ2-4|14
CASSIEGSKNIQYF
TGTGCCAGTAGTATAGAGGGATCCAAAAACATTCAGTACTTC
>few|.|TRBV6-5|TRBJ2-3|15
CATKRERRTTDTQYF
TGTGCCACTAAACGGGAGCGGAGGACCACAGATACGCAGTATTTT
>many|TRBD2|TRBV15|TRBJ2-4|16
CATSRVAGVAKNIQYF
TGTGCCACCAGCAGAGTAGCGGGAGTGGCCAAAAACATTCAGTACTTC